The next 25 T cell receptor beta chains were all read from a single sample in a study of T-cell memory formation after mild COVID-19. MiXCR, applied by TCRdb to the 5' RACE reads, yields one record per CDR3 protein. The top ten hold around 23% of the sample, which has under 300,000 distinct CDR3 sequences, approximately 9% seen once. Specimen: PBMCs or a T cell subset sorted from them (not recorded which). These receptors originate from a man aged 18-30 years who had mild COVID-19 (a few samples of this study predate the infection). Cell type and time point are not known.

J is TRBJ2-7 and V is TRBV20-1; D is uncertain. In germline, CDR1 is DFQATT, CDR2 SNEGSKA (reference sequence). Between the trimmed V and J ends, which lost 7 bases and 5 bases, there was a span of 12 bases. This CDR3 spans 11 amino acids. In DNA form, the CDR3 reads TGCAGTGTAGAGGAAGGGAACGAGCAGTACGTC. It yields the protein CSVEEGNEQYV.

This clonotype has at least ten counts. The chain recombines TRBV9 with TRBJ2-1; unclear D gene. V lost 0 bases and J 11 bases, leaving 12 bases between the germline ends. This CDR3 contains 13 residues. Germline V gene data show CDR1 as SGDLS and CDR2 as YYNGEE. The CDR3 nucleotides are TGTGCCAGCAGCGTAGAGTTAGGCACGAAGCAGTTCTTC. The encoded protein is CASSVELGTKQFF.

In its sample, this clonotype was seen a few times. This rearrangement joins TRBV27 to TRBJ1-1; the D is unclear. This CDR3 has 14 residues. CDR1 is MNHEY and CDR2 is SMNVEV in the germline V gene (reference sequence). Between the trimmed V and J ends, which lost 0 bases and 1 base, there was a span of 6 bases. This CDR3 reads CASSLSSQNTEAFF. Written as DNA, the CDR3 is TGTGCCAGCAGTTTATCGAGTCAGAACACTGAAGCTTTCTTT.

Regarding this clonotype: This may arise from a read error, as a much more abundant clone is one base away. This sequence joins TRBV5-4 and TRBJ2-3, with D perhaps matching TRBD1 or TRBD2 (6 bases each). The CDR3 sequence is 14 residues long. From germline, CDR1 is SGHNT and CDR2 YYREEE (reference sequence). The CDR3 region is CVSSPRGEIGTQYF. The CDR3 nucleotides read TGTGTCAGCAGCCCGAGGGGGGAGATAGGCACGCAGTATTTT.

V gene TRBV12-3 or TRBV12-4 combines with J gene TRBJ1-2, with TRBD1 matching over 9 bases. The CDR3 runs to 13 residues. V lost 6 bases to trimming and J lost 5 bases; unmatched junction nucleotides: 4. The CDR3 nucleotides are TGTGCCAGCAGACAGGGGGCTTCTTATGGCTACACCTTC. It translates to CASRQGASYGYTF.

This clonotype showed up just a few times. The V and J genes are TRBV5-6 and TRBJ2-5; 12 positions match TRBD2. The CDR3 runs to 17 residues. V lost 0 bases to trimming and J lost 1 base; unmatched junction nucleotides: 4. Germline V gene sequence: CDR1 SGHDT, CDR2 YYEEEE. In DNA form, the CDR3 reads TGTGCCAGCAGCTTGGGGCTAGCGGGGGGGCCCCAAGAGACCCAGTACTTC. Translated, it gives CASSLGLAGGPQETQYF.

A few counts support this clonotype. V is TRBV12-3 or TRBV12-4 and J is TRBJ1-5; 7 nucleotides agree with TRBD1. The length of the CDR3 is 15 residues. V lost 6 bases, J lost 4 bases, and 9 bases stayed unmatched. In DNA form, the CDR3 reads TGTGCCAGCAGCTTCGCCGACAGGGCTAATCAGCCCCAGCATTTT. As protein: CASSFADRANQPQHF.

The genes are TRBV7-2 and TRBJ2-7; 9 nucleotides align to TRBD1. Germline CDR1 reads SGHTA; CDR2 reads FQGNSA. There are 14 residues in the CDR3. V was clipped by 3 bases and J by 4 bases; unmatched bases: 4. The DNA for the CDR3 is TGTGCCAGCAGCTTCGGGACAGGGTGGTACGAGCAGTACTTC. Its translation: CASSFGTGWYEQYF.

The table lists this clonotype with a few counts. The genes are TRBV7-9 and TRBJ2-3; D is unresolved. This CDR3 has 14 amino acids. The germline gives CDR1 SEHNR, CDR2 FQNEAQ (reference sequence). Trimming cost V 2 bases and J 4 bases, with 10 bases left between them. CDR3 region: CASSLMSPADTQYF. The CDR3 nucleotides read TGTGCCAGCAGCTTAATGTCGCCGGCAGATACGCAGTATTTT.

This clonotype was seen more than once but under ten times. V usage is TRBV30 and J usage is TRBJ2-7; 8 nucleotides agree with TRBD2. V was clipped by 1 base and J by 5 bases; unmatched bases: 10. Per germline, CDR1 GTSNPN and CDR2 SVGIG (reference sequence). The CDR3 is 15 amino acids. CDR3 nucleotide sequence: TGTGCCTGGAGTGACTTGAGCGGGGGTTTCGACGAGCAGTACTTC. Protein product: CAWSDLSGGFDEQYF.

CDR3: CASSWVRDGGRDTQYF. In DNA form, the CDR3 reads TGTGCCAGCAGCTGGGTCCGGGACGGTGGTCGCGATACGCAGTATTTT. This rearrangement joins TRBV5-6 to TRBJ2-3; D assignment may be TRBD1 or TRBD2 (5 bases each). Germline V gene data show CDR1 as SGHDT and CDR2 as YYEEEE. The CDR3 runs 16 residues. Trimming took off 3 bases at V and 6 bases at J, with 20 bases between the two ends.

This clonotype was observed a handful of times. The J gene is TRBJ2-3, the V gene TRBV10-1; D ambiguous. With 10 bases removed from V and 5 bases from J, the gap between germline ends came to 19 bases. The CDR3 consists of 14 residues. CDR1 and CDR2 (germline): WNHNN, SYGVQD (reference sequence). DNA for the CDR3: TGCGCCACCTCCTTAGGGTCTGCCCAAGATACGCAGTATTTT. It is translated as CATSLGSAQDTQYF.

This clonotype was picked up a small number of times. The rearrangement uses TRBV10-2 and TRBJ2-7; the D is unclear. V was trimmed by 6 bases and J by 3 bases, leaving 12 bases between them. The CDR3 covers 13 residues. In germline, CDR1 is WSHSY, CDR2 SAAADI. The CDR3 sequence is CASRPNNNYEQYV. CDR3 nucleotide sequence: TGCGCCAGCAGGCCGAACAACAACTACGAGCAGTACGTC.

This chain uses TRBV9 with TRBJ2-2; TRBD1 is a possible D gene (6 bases). This CDR3 comprises 20 residues. V lost 4 bases and J 7 bases, leaving 32 bases between the germline ends. Germline CDR1 SGDLS, CDR2 YYNGEE. The CDR3 spells CASSSSGAVTASGAIGELFF. In DNA form, the CDR3 reads TGTGCCAGCAGCTCCTCCGGGGCAGTGACTGCCTCAGGGGCGATCGGGGAGCTGTTTTTT.

V usage is TRBV29-1 and J usage is TRBJ2-7, with 7 bases lining up with TRBD1. The CDR3 has 15 amino acids. Germline CDR1 SQVTM, CDR2 ANQGSEA. The ends lost 0 bases at V and 7 bases at J; junction bases unmatched: 12. CDR3 coding DNA: TGCAGCGTTGAAGATCAGGCCAGGGGGTCTTGGGAGCAGTACTTC. Translated, it gives CSVEDQARGSWEQYF.

In this sample, this clonotype turned up a few times. The gene calls are TRBV15 and TRBJ2-3; D is ambiguous. This CDR3 is 16 amino acids long. CDR1 is LNHNV and CDR2 is YYDKDF in the germline V gene (reference sequence). V lost 0 bases to trimming and J lost 2 bases, with 12 bases between them. The CDR3 DNA is TGTGCCACCAGCAGAGATCATCAAGGACCCACAGATACGCAGTATTTT. Protein: CATSRDHQGPTDTQYF.

The chain recombines TRBV9 with TRBJ2-2; D may be TRBD2 (6 bases). Germline CDR1 and CDR2: SGDLS and YYNGEE. V lost 2 bases to trimming and J lost 7 bases, with 18 bases between them. The CDR3 runs 16 residues. CDR3 residues: CASSVAFTSSVGELFF. CDR3 in DNA: TGTGCCAGCAGCGTGGCCTTCACTAGCTCGGTCGGGGAGCTGTTTTTT.

The chain is built from TRBV28 and TRBJ2-7; D possibly uses TRBD1 or TRBD2 (5 bases each). V was trimmed by 1 base and J by 7 bases, leaving 17 bases between them. The CDR3 is made up of 15 amino acids. CDR1 is MDHEN and CDR2 is SYDVKM in the germline V gene. The CDR3 loop is CASSLSLGAAKEQYV. CDR3 coding DNA: TGTGCCAGCAGTTTATCCCTCGGGGCAGCAAAGGAGCAGTACGTC.

This clonotype appeared many times. V usage is TRBV9 and J usage is TRBJ2-1; 10 nucleotides align to TRBD2. Germline CDR1 and CDR2: SGDLS and YYNGEE. Trimming cost V 2 bases and J 8 bases; bases outside gene matches: 7. This CDR3 comprises 15 residues. The CDR3: CASSVTGTSVDEQFF. CDR3 in DNA: TGTGCCAGCAGCGTTACCGGGACTAGCGTCGATGAGCAGTTCTTC.

This clonotype has ten or more counts. V and J are TRBV9 and TRBJ2-5, with TRBD2 matching 9 bases. V lost 3 bases, J lost 7 bases, and 4 bases stayed unmatched. CDR1 and CDR2 (germline): SGDLS, YYNGEE. The CDR3 length is 13 residues. The CDR3: CASSEGLAVTQYF. CDR3 bases: TGTGCCAGCAGCGAGGGACTAGCCGTGACCCAGTACTTC.

This clonotype was seen at least ten times. The chain is built from TRBV5-1 and TRBJ2-2; either TRBD1 or TRBD2 may fit D (5 bases each). This CDR3 has 17 residues. Germline loops: CDR1 SGHRS, CDR2 YFSETQ. Between the trimmed V and J ends, which lost 4 bases and 3 bases, there was a span of 19 bases. The chain's CDR3 is CASSGTSRFRDTGELFF. The CDR3 bases are TGCGCCAGCAGCGGGACCTCACGATTCCGGGACACCGGGGAGCTGTTTTTT.

CDR3 sequence reads: CASSLVLNTEAFF. The DNA for the CDR3 is TGTGCCAGCAGCTTGGTACTGAACACTGAAGCTTTCTTT. V is TRBV5-6 and J is TRBJ1-1; D gene uncertain. The germline V and J ends were trimmed by 0 bases and 0 bases, with 3 bases remaining between them. Germline CDR1 SGHDT, CDR2 YYEEEE. The CDR3 is 13 amino acids.

This chain's CDR3 is CASSLSMAGSYEQYF. The DNA for the CDR3 is TGTGCCAGCAGTTTATCGATGGCAGGCTCCTACGAGCAGTACTTC. The chain joins TRBV27 to TRBJ2-7; no reliable D call. The V gene's germline CDR1 is MNHEY and CDR2 SMNVEV (reference sequence). This CDR3 is 15 amino acids long. V lost 0 bases and J lost 0, with 9 bases in between.

The CDR3 sequence: CASSQGHYYSGANVLTF. CDR3 DNA: TGCGCCAGCAGCCAGGGACACTACTACTCTGGGGCCAACGTCCTGACTTTC. This chain connects TRBV4-3 to TRBJ2-6; TRBD1 is a possible D gene (6 bases). V lost 3 bases and J 0 bases, leaving 12 bases between the germline ends. The CDR3 is made up of 17 amino acids. CDR1 is LGHNA, CDR2 YSLEER, per germline.

A few counts support this clonotype. This rearrangement joins TRBV13 to TRBJ2-7; D is uncertain. Looked up from germline, CDR1 is PRHDT and CDR2 is FYEKMQ (reference sequence). The CDR3 is 14 amino acids. V shed 1 base and J shed 2 bases, with 9 bases lying between them. The CDR3 is CASSLASSAYEQYV. DNA of the CDR3: TGTGCCAGCAGCTTAGCCAGTTCGGCCTACGAGCAGTACGTC.